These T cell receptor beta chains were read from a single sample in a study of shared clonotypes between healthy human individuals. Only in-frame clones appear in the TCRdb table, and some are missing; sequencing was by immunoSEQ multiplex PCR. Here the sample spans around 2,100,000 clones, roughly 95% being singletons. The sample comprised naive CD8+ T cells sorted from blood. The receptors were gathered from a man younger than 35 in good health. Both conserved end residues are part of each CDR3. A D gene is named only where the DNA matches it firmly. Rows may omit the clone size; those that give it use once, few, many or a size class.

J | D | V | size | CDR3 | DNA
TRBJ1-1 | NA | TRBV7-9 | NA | CASSPTGSTEAFF | TGTGCCAGCAGCCCCACAGGGTCCACTGAAGCTTTCTTT
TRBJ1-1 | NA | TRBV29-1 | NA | CSVSVLEAFF | TGCAGCGTTTCCGTACTTGAAGCTTTCTTT
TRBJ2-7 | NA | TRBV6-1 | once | CASSERVMGGEQYF | TGTGCCAGCAGTGAACGTGTTATGGGTGGGGAGCAGTACTTC
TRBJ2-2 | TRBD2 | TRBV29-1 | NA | CSVEPLAGPTGELFF | TGCAGCGTTGAGCCCCTAGCGGGACCCACCGGGGAGCTGTTTTTT
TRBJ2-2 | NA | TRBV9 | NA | CASSVGQSNTGELFF | TGTGCCAGCAGCGTAGGGCAGTCGAACACCGGGGAGCTGTTTTTT
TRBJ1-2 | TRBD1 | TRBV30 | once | CAWSRDSANYGYTF | TGTGCCTGGAGCCGGGACAGCGCTAACTATGGCTACACCTTC
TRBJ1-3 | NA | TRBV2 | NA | CASSEALGNTIYF | TGTGCCAGCAGTGAAGCGCTTGGAAACACCATATATTTT
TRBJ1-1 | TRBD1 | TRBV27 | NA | CASSSGTGNTEAFF | TGTGCCAGCAGTTCCGGGACAGGGAACACTGAAGCTTTCTTT
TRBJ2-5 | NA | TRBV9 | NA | CASSVGLLGGEETQYF | TGTGCCAGCAGCGTAGGCTTGCTGGGTGGAGAAGAGACCCAGTACTTC
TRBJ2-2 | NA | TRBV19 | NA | CASNQNTGELFF | TGTGCCAGTAACCAGAACACCGGGGAGCTGTTTTTT
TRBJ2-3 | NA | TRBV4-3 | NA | CASSQESGLYASTDTQYF | TGCGCCAGCAGCCAAGAGAGTGGGCTATACGCTAGCACAGATACGCAGTATTTT
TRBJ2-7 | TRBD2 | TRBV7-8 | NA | CASSLAELAGGEQYF | TGTGCCAGCAGCCTCGCGGAGCTAGCGGGAGGCGAGCAGTACTTC
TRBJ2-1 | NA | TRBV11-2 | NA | CASSLDGQTQFF | TGTGCCAGCAGTTTAGATGGCCAAACGCAGTTCTTC
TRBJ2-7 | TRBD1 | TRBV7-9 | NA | CASSHGTGGTYEQYF | TGTGCCAGCAGCCATGGGACAGGAGGTACCTACGAGCAGTACTTC
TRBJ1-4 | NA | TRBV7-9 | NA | CASSLGDWSEKLFF | TGTGCCAGCAGCTTGGGAGACTGGTCTGAAAAACTGTTTTTT
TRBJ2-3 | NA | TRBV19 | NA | CASSSLVTDTQYF | TGTGCCAGTAGTAGTCTCGTCACAGATACGCAGTATTTT
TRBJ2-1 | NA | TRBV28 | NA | CASSLPGGLYNEQFF | TGTGCCAGCAGTTTACCCGGGGGCCTCTACAATGAGCAGTTCTTC
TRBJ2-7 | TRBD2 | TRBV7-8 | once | CASSLPSGGPYEQYF | TGTGCCAGCAGCTTGCCTAGCGGGGGTCCCTACGAGCAGTACTTC
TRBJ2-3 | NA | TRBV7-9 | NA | CASSLDNYQTDTQYF | TGTGCCAGCAGCTTAGACAACTACCAGACAGATACGCAGTATTTT
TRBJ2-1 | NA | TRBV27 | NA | CASSFRGAPWDEQFF | TGTGCCAGCAGTTTCCGGGGGGCTCCTTGGGATGAGCAGTTCTTC
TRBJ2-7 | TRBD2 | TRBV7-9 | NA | CASSSGTSAYEQYF | TGTGCCAGCAGCTCCGGGACTAGCGCCTACGAGCAGTACTTC
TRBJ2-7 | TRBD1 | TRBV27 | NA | CASSATGGYYEQYF | TGTGCCAGCAGTGCAACAGGGGGCTACTACGAGCAGTACTTC
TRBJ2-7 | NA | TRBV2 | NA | CASSNGQISYEQYF | TGTGCCAGCAGTAACGGACAGATATCCTACGAGCAGTACTTC
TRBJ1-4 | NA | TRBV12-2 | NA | CASRLGEGEKLFF | TGTGCAAGTCGCTTAGGCGAAGGGGAAAAACTGTTTTTT
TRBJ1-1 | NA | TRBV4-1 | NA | CASSQPTNWGQNTEAFF | TGCGCCAGCAGCCAACCAACCAACTGGGGACAGAACACTGAAGCTTTCTTT
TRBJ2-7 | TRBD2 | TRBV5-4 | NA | CASSSPAGTSGTLSYEQYF | TGTGCCAGCAGCTCCCCGGCCGGGACTAGCGGGACTCTCTCCTACGAGCAGTACTTC
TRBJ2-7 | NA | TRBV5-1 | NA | CASSFRLGPYEQYF | TGCGCCAGCAGCTTTCGTCTGGGACCCTACGAGCAGTACTTC
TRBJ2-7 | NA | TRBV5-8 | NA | CASRVTSSYEQYF | TGTGCCAGCAGGGTCACGAGCTCCTACGAGCAGTACTTC
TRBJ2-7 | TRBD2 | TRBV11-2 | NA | CASSLVGGADEQYF | TGTGCCAGCAGCTTAGTCGGGGGGGCCGACGAGCAGTACTTC
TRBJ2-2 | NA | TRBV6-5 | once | CASSWGPNTGELFF | TGTGCCAGCAGTTGGGGCCCGAACACCGGGGAGCTGTTTTTT
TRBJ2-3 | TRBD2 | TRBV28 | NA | CASSSELATSTDTQYF | TGTGCCAGCAGTTCGGAACTAGCGACTAGCACAGATACGCAGTATTTT
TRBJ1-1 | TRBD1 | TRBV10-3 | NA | CAISGQGTTEAFF | TGTGCCATCAGTGGACAGGGCACGACTGAAGCTTTCTTT
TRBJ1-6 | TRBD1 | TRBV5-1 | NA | CARFGEGQGSPLHF | TGCGCCAGATTCGGTGAGGGACAGGGTTCACCCCTCCACTTT
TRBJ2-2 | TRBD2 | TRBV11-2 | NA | CASSLISGGHTGELFF | TGTGCCAGCAGCTTAATTAGCGGGGGACACACCGGGGAGCTGTTTTTT
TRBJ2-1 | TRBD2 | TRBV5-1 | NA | CASSLSSGTYNEQFF | TGCGCCAGCAGCTTGTCTAGCGGGACTTACAATGAGCAGTTCTTC
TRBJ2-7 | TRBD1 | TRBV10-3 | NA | CAISELGQGAYEQYF | TGTGCCATCAGTGAGCTGGGACAGGGGGCCTACGAGCAGTACTTC
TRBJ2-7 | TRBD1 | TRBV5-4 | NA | CASSSTGGEQYF | TGTGCCAGCAGCTCCACAGGGGGCGAGCAGTACTTC
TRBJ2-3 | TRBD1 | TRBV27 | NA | CASGDRAITDTQYF | TGTGCCAGCGGAGACAGGGCAATCACAGATACGCAGTATTTT
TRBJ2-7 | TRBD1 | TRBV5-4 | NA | CASSHTGADYEQYF | TGTGCCAGCAGCCATACAGGGGCAGATTACGAGCAGTACTTC
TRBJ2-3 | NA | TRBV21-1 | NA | CASSPTDRGRPTDTQYF | TGTGCCAGCAGCCCAACGGACAGGGGGCGACCCACAGATACGCAGTATTTT
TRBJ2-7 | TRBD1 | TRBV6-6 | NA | CASSPRTGTSYEQYF | TGTGCCAGCAGTCCTCGGACAGGGACCTCCTACGAGCAGTACTTC
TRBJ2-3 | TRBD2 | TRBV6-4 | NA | CASSERGRRADTQYF | TGTGCCAGCAGTGAGCGCGGGAGACGCGCAGATACGCAGTATTTT
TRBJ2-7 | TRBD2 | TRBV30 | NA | CAWSWGGSYEQYF | TGTGCCTGGAGTTGGGGCGGGAGCTACGAGCAGTACTTC
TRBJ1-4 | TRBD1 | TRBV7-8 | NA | CASSPGQEGELPNEKLFF | TGTGCCAGCAGCCCGGGACAGGAGGGCGAATTACCTAATGAAAAACTGTTTTTT
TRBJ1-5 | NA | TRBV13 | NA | CASSPAGSNQPQHF | TGTGCCAGCAGCCCGGCCGGAAGCAATCAGCCCCAGCATTTT
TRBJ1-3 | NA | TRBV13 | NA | CASSSNSGNTIYF | TGTGCCAGCAGCTCGAACTCTGGAAACACCATATATTTT
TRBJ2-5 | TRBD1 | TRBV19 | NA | CASSADREETQYF | TGTGCCAGTAGTGCGGACAGGGAGGAGACCCAGTACTTC
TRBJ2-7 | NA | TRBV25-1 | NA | CASSYGHEQYF | TGTGCCAGCAGTTACGGCCACGAGCAGTACTTC